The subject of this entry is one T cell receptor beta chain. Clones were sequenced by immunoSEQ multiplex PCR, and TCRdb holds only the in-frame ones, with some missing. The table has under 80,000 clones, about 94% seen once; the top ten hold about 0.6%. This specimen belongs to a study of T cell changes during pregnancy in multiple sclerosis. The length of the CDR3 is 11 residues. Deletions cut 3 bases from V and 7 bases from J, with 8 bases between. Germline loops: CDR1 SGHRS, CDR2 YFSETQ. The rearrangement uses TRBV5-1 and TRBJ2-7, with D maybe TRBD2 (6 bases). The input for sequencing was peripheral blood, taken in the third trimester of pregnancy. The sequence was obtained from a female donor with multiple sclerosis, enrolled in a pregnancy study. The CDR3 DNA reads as TGCGCCAGCAGCTCCGGGGGTGAGCAGTACTTC. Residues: CASSSGGEQYF.